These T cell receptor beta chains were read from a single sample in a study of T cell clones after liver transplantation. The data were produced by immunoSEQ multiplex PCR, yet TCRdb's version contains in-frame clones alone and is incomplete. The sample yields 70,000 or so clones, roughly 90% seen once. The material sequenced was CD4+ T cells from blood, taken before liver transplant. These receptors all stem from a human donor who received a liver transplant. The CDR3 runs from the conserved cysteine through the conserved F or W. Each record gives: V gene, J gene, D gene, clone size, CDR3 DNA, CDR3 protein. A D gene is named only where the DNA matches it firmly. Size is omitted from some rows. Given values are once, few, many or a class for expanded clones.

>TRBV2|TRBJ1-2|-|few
TGTGCCAGCCGACAGACCTATGGCTACACCTTC
CASRQTYGYTF
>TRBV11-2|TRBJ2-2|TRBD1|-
TGTGCCAGCAGCTTAGCCCCGGGACAGGGGCAAACCGGGGAGCTGTTTTTT
CASSLAPGQGQTGELFF
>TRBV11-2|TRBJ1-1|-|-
TGTGCCAGCAGCTTACAGGGGAACACTGAAGCTTTCTTT
CASSLQGNTEAFF
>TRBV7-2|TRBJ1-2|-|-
TGTGCCAGCAGCTTAGGCGCCAGAACCAACTATGGCTACACCTTC
CASSLGARTNYGYTF
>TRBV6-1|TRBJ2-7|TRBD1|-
TGTGCCAGCAGCGGACAGGGGGTTGGCATCGAGCAGTACTTC
CASSGQGVGIEQYF
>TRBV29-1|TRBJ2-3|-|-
TGCAGCGTTGGTGGGACTTCCTGGGGAGATACGCAGTATTTT
CSVGGTSWGDTQYF
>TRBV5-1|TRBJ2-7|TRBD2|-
TGCGCCAGCAGCTTTGGCGGGAGAATCGACGAGCAGTACTTC
CASSFGGRIDEQYF
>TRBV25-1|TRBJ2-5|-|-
TGTGCCAGCAGTGAATATACGGGAGTGGAGACCCAGTACTTC
CASSEYTGVETQYF
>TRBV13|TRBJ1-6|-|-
TGTGCCAGCAGCTTAGGCCCAGGGTTGGATAATTCACCCCTCCACTTT
CASSLGPGLDNSPLHF
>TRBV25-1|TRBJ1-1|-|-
TGTGCCAGCAGTGAATTCCTGCAGGCTGAAGCTTTCTTT
CASSEFLQAEAFF
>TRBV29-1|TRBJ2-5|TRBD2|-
TGCAGCGTAGCGCCTAGCGGGAGCGTTGAGACCCAGTACTTC
CSVAPSGSVETQYF
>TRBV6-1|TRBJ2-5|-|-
TGTGCCAGCAGTGGGGGACCCACGGGGGACAGAAGCCAAGAGACCCAGTACTTC
CASSGGPTGDRSQETQYF
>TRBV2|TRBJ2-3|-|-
TGTGCCAGCAGTGTGGGACTTACAGATACGCAGTATTTT
CASSVGLTDTQYF
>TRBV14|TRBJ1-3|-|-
TGTGCCAGCAGCCAAGAAGGTGACCTGGGGTCCCCGAGCTCTGGAAACACCATATATTTT
CASSQEGDLGSPSSGNTIYF
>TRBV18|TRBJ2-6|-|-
TGTGCCAGCTCACCAAGGGGGGGCTCTGGGGCCAACGTCCTGACTTTC
CASSPRGGSGANVLTF
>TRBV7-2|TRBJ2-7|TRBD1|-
TGTGCCAGCAGCCCCGGACAGGGCCCCTACGAGCAGTACTTC
CASSPGQGPYEQYF
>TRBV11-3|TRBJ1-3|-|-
TGTGCCAGCAGCTTTGGGGGTCTGGGAGGTTCTGGAAACACCATATATTTT
CASSFGGLGGSGNTIYF
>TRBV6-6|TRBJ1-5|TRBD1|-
TGTGCCAGCAGTTACCCACAGGGGGAAGGTCAGCCCCAGCATTTT
CASSYPQGEGQPQHF
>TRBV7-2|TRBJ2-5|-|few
TGTGCCAGCAGCTTACGCCTTGGGGGGCGCGGGACCCAGTACTTC
CASSLRLGGRGTQYF
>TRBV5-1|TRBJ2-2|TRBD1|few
TGCGCCAGCAGCCCCCGACAGGGCACCGGGGAGCTGTTTTTT
CASSPRQGTGELFF
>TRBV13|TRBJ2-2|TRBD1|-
TGTGCCAGCAGGCTGCAGACAGGGGCCGGGGAGCTGTTTTTT
CASRLQTGAGELFF
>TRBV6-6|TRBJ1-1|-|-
TGTGCCAGCAGTTACTCGTTCAGAGAAGCTTTCTTT
CASSYSFREAFF